This T cell receptor (beta chain) comes out of a study of identical twins. Study conclusions and caveats: There was an excess of low generation probability in the out-of-frame alpha sequences that twins shared.

The V segment lost 6 bases and the J segment 4 bases; nucleotides outside the gene matches: 7. CDR1 is SQVTM and CDR2 is ANQGSEA in the germline V gene. The CDR3 has 14 amino acids. This clonotype was counted at least ten times. The antigen is undetermined. MiXCR was run by TCRdb on the 5' RACE reads, yielding one entry per CDR3 protein. The data show some 500,000 distinct CDR3 sequences, over 8.5% seen once. The sample was also reused in another study, on yellow fever vaccine responses in identical twins.

The genes are TRBV29-1 and TRBJ2-2; TRBD2 agrees at 8 bases. The sample comprised PBMCs. This clonotype originated in a woman between 18 and 29 years old in good health. DNA for the CDR3: TGCAGCGTCTCACTAGCGGAACGCACCGGGGAGCTGTTTTTT. Translated: CSVSLAERTGELFF.